This record covers a single TCR beta chain. What it recognizes is unknown. The germline V gene has CDR1 LGHNA and CDR2 YNFKEQ. V shed 4 bases and J shed 4 bases, with 16 bases lying between them. The CDR3 has 15 residues. In the PCR, 60 Vbeta and 13 Jbeta primers were used. Sequenced by immunoSEQ multiplex PCR; TCRdb stores in-frame clones only, minus some. This listing includes about 140,000 clones. These data belong to a study of cytomegalovirus exposure and HLA in healthy donors. Study-level points and caveats: Researchers had no immune exposure information except CMV serostatus available. HLA allele associations emerged for under 20,000 TCR beta sequences in a later analysis, at 0.05 false discovery rate. Previous analysis showed most TCR beta V segments were productive about 87% or about 30% of the time. Reports indicate that TCR beta sequences accurately predicted the HLA-A and HLA-B alleles of most subjects.

The chain carries TRBV4-2 and TRBJ1-1; TRBD1 is a possible D gene (5 bases). The TCR originated in a woman aged 18-29 years in good health and CMV-seronegative. Sequenced input: PBMCs. CDR3 nucleotide sequence: TGTGCCAGCAGCCCCGCGTCGGGGGGGGTCACTGAAGCTTTCTTT. This gives the protein CASSPASGGVTEAFF.